Below are 22 T cell receptor beta chains sequenced from a single sample in a study of T cell changes during pregnancy in multiple sclerosis. The repertoire was sequenced with immunoSEQ multiplex PCR; TCRdb's copy has only in-frame clones and lacks some. The sample lists around 60,000 clones, approximately 92% seen once, with approximately 0.36% in the top ten. The starting material was CD4+ T cells from peripheral blood mononuclear cells, obtained before pregnancy. Source of these receptors: a female donor with multiple sclerosis, enrolled in a pregnancy study.

The gene calls are TRBV7-2 and TRBJ2-2, with 7 bases matching TRBD2. The germline V gene encodes CDR1 SGHTA and CDR2 FQGNSA. The CDR3 consists of 15 residues. The V and J ends lost 4 bases and 4 bases, in that order; junction bases with no gene match: 6. The CDR3 DNA sequence: TGTGCCAGCAGCTCGAAGCGGGACGGCACCGGGGAGCTGTTTTTT. As protein: CASSSKRDGTGELFF.

The CDR3: CASSPRAGGPYEQYF. The CDR3 bases are TGTGCCAGCAGCCCTCGGGCAGGGGGCCCCTACGAGCAGTACTTC. The chain employs TRBV5-8 and TRBJ2-7, with 8 bases that match TRBD1. After removal of 4 bases from V and 2 bases from J, the junction contained 8 bases not matched to a gene. The CDR3 spans 15 residues. CDR1 is SGHTS and CDR2 is YDEGEE in the germline V gene. Using reference TRBV5-8 and TRBJ2-7 for the parts outside the CDR3, the full variable domain is EAGVTQSPTHLIKTRGQQATLRCSPISGHTSVYWYQQALGLGLQFLLWYDEGEERNRGNFPPRFSGRQFPNYSSELNVNALELEDSALYLCASSPRAGGPYEQYFGPGTRLTVT.

The chain combines TRBV9 with TRBJ1-4; 9 bases match TRBD1. CDR1 and CDR2 (germline): SGDLS, YYNGEE. This CDR3 comprises 14 residues. Germline trimming cut 0 bases from V and 8 bases from J; bases unmatched to any gene: 2. CDR3 nucleotide sequence: TGTGCCAGCAGCGTAGGACAGGGGGACGAAAAACTGTTTTTT. This gives the protein CASSVGQGDEKLFF.

This clone was detected only once. The CDR3 DNA follows: TGTGCCAGCAGCGAGTATGTCGGAAACACCATATATTTT. Its protein is CASSEYVGNTIYF. V usage is TRBV7-8 and J usage is TRBJ1-3; D is unclear. The CDR3 totals 13 residues. Per germline, CDR1 SGHVS and CDR2 FQNEAQ. Trimming stripped 5 bases from V and 4 bases from J, with 9 bases between.

This clone was picked up one time. The rearrangement links TRBV2 to TRBJ2-3; TRBD2 aligns across 10 bases. The V gene end was trimmed by 4 bases and the J gene end by 4 bases; junction bases not matched to a gene: 5. CDR3 length equals 15 residues. Germline values: CDR1 SNHLY, CDR2 FYNNEI. The CDR3 DNA reads TGTGCCAGCAGTGCCCTAGCGGGAGTCGCAGATACGCAGTATTTT. This sequence encodes CASSALAGVADTQYF.

The rearrangement joins TRBV6-6 to TRBJ2-7; 14 bases line up with TRBD2. The junction had 4 bases not matched to a gene; V was cut back by 0 bases and J by 6 bases. The CDR3 runs to 16 residues. The germline V gene has CDR1 MNHNY and CDR2 SVGAGI (reference sequence). CDR3: CASSYSGLAGAGEQYF. The CDR3 nucleotides read TGTGCCAGCAGTTACTCGGGACTAGCGGGAGCTGGCGAGCAGTACTTC.

About this clone: The junction does not match germline at one end; this may be a read error. The chain carries TRBV7-7 and TRBJ2-3; 7 bases fit TRBD2. Per germline, CDR1 SSHAT and CDR2 FNYEAQ (reference sequence). The CDR3 runs to 16 residues. The CDR3 DNA is TGTGCTAGCAGCTTAGGACTCGCGGGAGCCGCGGATACGCAGTATTTT. It translates to CASSLGLAGAADTQYF.

In its sample, this clone was seen once. The V and J genes are TRBV11-3 and TRBJ2-1; 10 bases fit TRBD1. Germline V gene lookup returns CDR1 SGHNT and CDR2 YENEEA. The CDR3 runs to 14 residues. After removal of 5 bases from V and 4 bases from J, the junction contained 2 bases not matched to a gene. The CDR3 region has the DNA TGTGCCAGCAGCCGGACAGGGGGGTACAATGAGCAGTTCTTC. Encoded protein: CASSRTGGYNEQFF.

The genes are TRBV19 and TRBJ1-2; 8 bases are shared with TRBD1. This CDR3 has 13 amino acids. Looked up from germline, CDR1 is LNHDA and CDR2 is SQIVND (reference sequence). The ends lost 2 bases at V and 7 bases at J; junction bases unmatched: 3. CDR3: CASSIQGASGYTF. Here the CDR3 DNA reads TGTGCCAGTAGTATACAGGGGGCTTCTGGCTACACCTTC.

The J gene is TRBJ2-2, the V gene TRBV9, with 9 bases lining up with TRBD1. This CDR3 region has 16 residues. The V gene end was trimmed by 2 bases and the J gene end by 6 bases; junction bases not matched to a gene: 8. Germline V gene lookup returns CDR1 SGDLS and CDR2 YYNGEE. The CDR3 reads CASSVDSTGGPGELFF. The CDR3 DNA reads TGTGCCAGCAGCGTTGATTCGACAGGGGGTCCCGGGGAGCTGTTTTTT.

The chain carries TRBV30 and TRBJ2-7, with D possibly TRBD2 on 5 matching bases. Germline V gives CDR1 GTSNPN, CDR2 SVGIG (reference sequence). The CDR3 runs to 14 residues. V lost 2 bases to trimming and J lost 5 bases, with 16 bases between them. In DNA form, the CDR3 reads TGTGCCTGGAGTTCCCGGTGGACTTCCCACGAGCAGTACTTC. Translating it yields CAWSSRWTSHEQYF.

The J gene is TRBJ2-6, the V gene TRBV5-6; D is uncertain. This CDR3 spans 15 amino acids. Germline CDR1 is SGHDT and CDR2 is YYEEEE. The V end was cut by 4 bases, the J end by 4 bases, with 12 bases between. CDR3 amino acids: CASSPPGSGANVLTF. As DNA, the CDR3 is TGTGCCAGCAGCCCTCCCGGGTCCGGGGCCAACGTCCTGACTTTC. The whole variable domain, remainder taken from reference TRBV5-6 and TRBJ2-6, is DAGVTQSPTHLIKTRGQQVTLRCSPKSGHDTVSWYQQALGQGPQFIFQYYEEEERQRGNFPDRFSGHQFPNYSSELNVNALLLGDSALYLCASSPPGSGANVLTFGAGSRLTVL.

The CDR3 DNA reads TGTGCCAGCTCACGTCTATTTGACACTGAAGCTTTCTTT. This translates into CASSRLFDTEAFF. V usage is TRBV18 and J usage is TRBJ1-1; D not resolved. The CDR3 is 13 amino acids. Germline V gene lookup returns CDR1 KGHSH and CDR2 LQKENI. The V end lost 4 bases, the J end lost 3 bases, and 9 bases lay between the germline ends.

The chain employs TRBV6-5 and TRBJ2-1; TRBD2 aligns across 11 bases. J was trimmed by 9 bases and V by 6 bases; bases with no gene match: 10. The germline CDR1 and CDR2 sequences are MNHEY and SVGAGI. CDR3 size: 15 residues. CDR3 residues: CASSGVAGGPGEQFF. The CDR3 DNA reads as TGTGCCAGCAGCGGGGTAGCGGGAGGGCCCGGTGAGCAGTTCTTC.

The chain combines TRBV19 with TRBJ2-2; D gene unclear. The CDR3 consists of 12 residues. Per germline, CDR1 LNHDA and CDR2 SQIVND (reference sequence). Trimming removed 7 bases from V and 2 bases from J, with 5 bases in between. The chain's CDR3 is CASNLNTGELFF. CDR3 sequence (DNA): TGTGCCAGTAACCTAAACACCGGGGAGCTGTTTTTT.

J is TRBJ2-3 and V is TRBV7-9; 9 bases are a match to TRBD2. Unmatched junction bases numbered 1, after V lost 3 bases and J lost 0 bases. This CDR3 is built from 15 residues. Looked up from germline, CDR1 is SEHNR and CDR2 is FQNEAQ (reference sequence). CDR3 DNA sequence: TGTGCCAGCAGCTTTCTAGCGGGGAGCACAGATACGCAGTATTTT. It encodes CASSFLAGSTDTQYF.

The chain joins TRBV28 to TRBJ1-5, with 9 bases that match TRBD1. The CDR3 extends over 15 amino acids. In germline, CDR1 is MDHEN, CDR2 SYDVKM. V dropped 4 bases and J dropped 6; count of bases not matched to a gene: 7. This chain's CDR3 is CASSYPRQGGQPQHF. DNA of the CDR3: TGTGCCAGCAGTTACCCTCGACAGGGGGGTCAGCCCCAGCATTTT.

This clone was detected only a few times. The chain links TRBV2 to TRBJ1-2, with unresolved D. This CDR3 has 14 amino acids. Trimming removed 7 bases from V and 8 bases from J, with 20 bases in between. CDR1 and CDR2 (germline): SNHLY, FYNNEI. The CDR3 DNA is TGTGCCAGCACTAAGACCTTAGGCGGGGAAGGCTACACCTTC. This gives the protein CASTKTLGGEGYTF.

The J gene is TRBJ2-1, the V gene TRBV7-2; TRBD2 agrees at 13 bases. Germline CDR1 SGHTA, CDR2 FQGNSA. V lost 2 bases to trimming and J lost 5 bases; unmatched junction nucleotides: 3. This CDR3 contains 16 residues. Written as DNA, the CDR3 is TGTGCCAGCAGCTTAAGGGGACTAGCGGGAAACAATGAGCAGTTCTTC. This encodes CASSLRGLAGNNEQFF. Looking up the rest from reference TRBV7-2 and TRBJ2-1 gives the full variable domain: GAGVSQSPSNKVTEKGKDVELRCDPISGHTALYWYRQSLGQGLEFLIYFQGNSAPDKSGLPSDRFSAERTGGSVSTLTIQRTQQEDSAVYLCASSLRGLAGNNEQFFGPGTRLTVL.

This rearrangement joins TRBV4-3 to TRBJ2-1; 10 nucleotides match TRBD2. After removal of 4 bases from V and 7 bases from J, the junction contained 7 bases not matched to a gene. Germline values: CDR1 LGHNA, CDR2 YSLEER. CDR3 size: 15 residues. CDR3 sequence (DNA): TGCGCCAGCAGCCCCGGACTAGCGGAGTATAATGAGCAGTTCTTC. Translation gives CASSPGLAEYNEQFF.

J is TRBJ1-4 and V is TRBV18; 7 bases align to TRBD1. The junction had 10 bases not matched to a gene; V was cut back by 4 bases and J by 5 bases. Germline V CDR1 and CDR2: KGHSH, LQKENI. This CDR3 is built from 16 residues. CDR3 region: CASSRIAGQRNEKLFF. In DNA, the CDR3 is TGTGCCAGCTCACGAATAGCGGGACAGAGGAATGAAAAACTGTTTTTT.

J is TRBJ1-5 and V is TRBV5-6; 8 bases match TRBD1. V gave up 4 bases and J gave up 2 bases; unmatched junction bases: 5. In germline, CDR1 is SGHDT, CDR2 YYEEEE. This CDR3 comprises 15 residues. CDR3: CASSTQGVGNQPQHF. The CDR3 DNA sequence: TGTGCCAGCAGCACACAGGGGGTTGGCAATCAGCCCCAGCATTTT.